This TCR beta chain was captured by sequencing in a study of Graves' ophthalmopathy and Graves' hyperthyroidism. Moderate-to-severe activity, CAS ≥3, NOSPECS ≥4 and a duration under 3 months were seen in donors with ophthalmopathy. This clonotype has a handful of counts. Trimming removed 0 bases from V and 3 bases from J; junction bases left unmatched: 7. Germline CDR1 is LGHNA and CDR2 is YSLEER. The CDR3 spans 17 residues. RNA transcripts served as template for amplifying TCR beta CDR3 sequences. A first-round RT-PCR used HTBI primers, followed by a second-round multiplex PCR. TCRdb reprocessed the multiplex PCR reads via MiXCR and lists one record per CDR3 protein. This table has 300,000 to 350,000 distinct CDR3 sequences, roughly 15% appearing once.

This clonotype was sampled from an adult man with Graves' ophthalmopathy. The sample comprised peripheral blood. The gene calls are TRBV4-3 and TRBJ2-5; TRBD2 matches 10 bases. Written as DNA, the CDR3 is TGCGCCAGCAGCCAAGATTCCTCGCTAGCGGGGGAAGAGACCCAGTACTTC. It specifies CASSQDSSLAGEETQYF.